This T cell receptor beta chain derives from a study of blood T cell repertoires in COVID-19. For the study at large: PBMCs, B-cell-depleted T cells, or T cells were the source of the cDNA or gDNA that made up the material.

The CDR3 length is 14 residues. Trimming cost V 4 bases and J 2 bases; bases outside gene matches: 4. The germline gives CDR1 LGHNA, CDR2 YNFKEQ. Under the authors' procedure: Scientists estimated how many nucleated cells there were by amplifying reference gene primers. Measured with immunoSEQ multiplex PCR; TCRdb has only the in-frame clones, and not every one. V, J and clone size were drawn from that table, and D and trimming were deduced from the DNA. The profile shows around 310,000 clones, around nine tenths of them singletons. This receptor was taken from a woman aged 55-69 years with acute or convalescent COVID-19. The chain carries TRBV4-2 and TRBJ2-7, with 8 bases aligning to TRBD1. Sequences were obtained from peripheral blood. The CDR3 bases are TGTGCCAGCAGCCCCGGGACAGGCACCTACGAGCAGTACTTC. This translates into CASSPGTGTYEQYF.